The 15 T cell receptor beta chains given below trace back to one sample, sequenced in a study of early T cells in non-severe SARS-CoV-2 infection. TCRdb re-derived calls from the 5' RACE reads in MiXCR, one entry per CDR3 protein. The sample carries tens of thousands of distinct CDR3 sequences, under 7.5% recorded once. The specimen was whole blood, collected at baseline. All receptors derive from an adult who was a healthcare worker with PCR-confirmed SARS-CoV-2 infection or an uninfected control (not recorded which).

The chain uses TRBV3-1 and TRBJ2-5, with 7 bases matching TRBD1. This CDR3 has 15 residues. Germline V gene sequence: CDR1 LGHDT, CDR2 YNNKEL (reference sequence). Trimming removed 2 bases from V and 5 bases from J; junction bases left unmatched: 8. As DNA, the CDR3 is TGTGCCAGCAGCCAATTCTCAGGGGGTAGGGAGACCCAGTACTTC. The encoded protein is CASSQFSGGRETQYF.

Remarks on this clonotype: Since a much larger clone is just one base distant, this may be a read error. The rearrangement links TRBV14 to TRBJ2-3; TRBD2 matches 7 bases. Germline CDR1 and CDR2: SGHDN and FVKESK. The length of the CDR3 is 16 residues. Unmatched junction bases numbered 11, after V lost 0 bases and J lost 8 bases. The CDR3, as DNA: TGTGCCAGCAGCCAAGAGGGGGGGTCGGTGCGGCGTACGCAGTATTTT. It encodes CASSQEGGSVRRTQYF.

This clonotype was detected a few times. The V gene is TRBV4-1, the J gene TRBJ2-3; TRBD1 agrees at 8 bases. With 3 bases clipped from V and 1 base from J, the junction kept 12 bases outside the gene matches. Germline V lookup: CDR1 MGHRA, CDR2 YSYEKL. The CDR3 spans 18 residues. CDR3 DNA sequence: TGCGCCAGCAGCCACAAAGAGCAGGGGGCGCATGGCACAGATACGCAGTATTTT. Its translation is CASSHKEQGAHGTDTQYF.

V and J are TRBV6-1 and TRBJ2-2; D is perhaps TRBD1 or TRBD2 (5 bases each). There are 16 residues in the CDR3. Germline CDR1 and CDR2: MNHNS and SASEGT. Trimming removed 3 bases at V and 7 bases at J, with 18 bases between. CDR3 amino acids: CASSETGTLYGGELFF. CDR3 in DNA: TGTGCCAGCAGTGAGACCGGGACCTTGTATGGCGGGGAGCTGTTTTTT.

V and J are TRBV10-3 and TRBJ1-1; D call uncertain. CDR1 is ENHRY and CDR2 is SYGVKD in the germline V gene. V was pared by 6 bases and J by 2 bases, with 10 bases between. The CDR3 covers 13 residues. Here the CDR3 reads CAIRVTDNTEAFF. The CDR3 nucleotides are TGTGCCATCAGGGTTACAGATAACACTGAAGCTTTCTTT.

This clonotype came up many times. The CDR3 reads CASSPLRENSPLHF. CDR3 nucleotide sequence: TGTGCCAGCTCACCCCTCAGGGAAAATTCACCCCTCCACTTT. The chain employs TRBV18 and TRBJ1-6; the D gene is possibly TRBD1 (5 bases). Trimming shortened V by 3 bases and J by 7 bases, and 10 bases separated the two germline ends. CDR3 length: 14 residues. Germline V lookup: CDR1 KGHSH, CDR2 LQKENI.

This clonotype was seen ten or more times. The V gene is TRBV7-9, the J gene TRBJ2-3; D gene uncertain. V was pared by 8 bases and J by 3 bases, with 3 bases between. The germline V gene has CDR1 SEHNR and CDR2 FQNEAQ (reference sequence). The CDR3 totals 10 residues. The CDR3 DNA sequence: TGTGCCAGCGAAACAGATACGCAGTATTTT. Translating it yields CASETDTQYF.

Many counts were recorded for this clonotype. V and J are TRBV11-3 and TRBJ2-2; D unresolved. This CDR3 contains 16 residues. Germline V lookup: CDR1 SGHNT, CDR2 YENEEA. V gave up 5 bases and J gave up 1 base, with 14 bases separating them. For the CDR3, the DNA is TGTGCCAGCAGCGCCCTGGAGCGCGGGAACACCGGGGAGCTGTTTTTT. Its translation: CASSALERGNTGELFF.

This clonotype was observed a few times. The chain is built from TRBV5-1 and TRBJ1-2; no reliable D call. V lost 1 base to trimming and J lost 1 base, with 8 bases between them. The CDR3 runs 14 residues. Germline values: CDR1 SGHRS, CDR2 YFSETQ. The CDR3 here is CASSLRGDNYGYTF. CDR3 coding DNA: TGCGCCAGCAGCTTGAGAGGAGATAACTATGGCTACACCTTC.

Of note for this clonotype: The junction departs from the called germline gene at one end, perhaps through a read error. The chain links TRBV12-3 or TRBV12-4 to TRBJ2-3, with a weak D call TRBD2 (7 bases). The CDR3 contains 15 residues. This chain's CDR3 is CASSRGASYTDAQYF. The CDR3, as DNA: TGTGCCAGCAGTCGGGGGGCCTCGTACACAGATGCGCAGTATTTT.

The sample holds many counts of this clonotype. V gene TRBV10-3 combines with J gene TRBJ1-2, with D perhaps matching TRBD1 (5 bases). V lost 2 bases, J lost 8 bases, and 12 bases lay in between. The CDR3 runs 13 residues. Germline V gene sequence: CDR1 ENHRY, CDR2 SYGVKD. The CDR3 DNA is TGTGCCATCAGTGAGCCGGGACCCCAGGGCTACACCTTC. The encoded protein is CAISEPGPQGYTF.

Only a few counts were recorded for this clonotype. Sequence at one end of the junction differs from germline and may be a read error. V and J are TRBV7-7 and TRBJ2-2; D call uncertain. Germline-derived CDR1 and CDR2 are SSHAT and FNYEAQ (reference sequence). The CDR3 is 13 amino acids. The CDR3 protein is CASSLTLGGELFF. The CDR3 DNA reads TGTGCTAGCAGCTTAACCCTCGGCGGGGAGCTGTTTTTT.

This clonotype was seen at least ten times. The V call is TRBV6-2 or TRBV6-3, the J call TRBJ2-3; 9 nucleotides agree with TRBD2. The CDR3 is 15 amino acids. CDR1 and CDR2 (germline): MNHEY, SVGEGT. After removal of 6 bases from V and 2 bases from J, the junction contained 6 bases not matched to a gene. In DNA, the CDR3 is TGTGCCAGCAGACCTAGCGGGGAGAACACAGATACGCAGTATTTT. It yields the protein CASRPSGENTDTQYF.

The gene calls are TRBV3-1 and TRBJ2-2, with D unclear. With 8 bases removed from V and 3 bases from J, the gap between germline ends came to 4 bases. This CDR3 is built from 11 residues. The V gene's germline CDR1 is LGHDT and CDR2 YNNKEL (reference sequence). In nucleotides, the CDR3 is TGTGCCAGCGCGGACACCGGGGAGCTGTTTTTT. Protein product: CASADTGELFF.

This clonotype was seen more than once but under ten times. CDR3 protein: CASSFLAGGYEQYF. CDR3 bases: TGTGCCAGCAGCTTCCTAGCGGGAGGCTACGAGCAGTACTTC. This chain joins TRBV5-6 and TRBJ2-7; 11 bases are a match to TRBD2. The CDR3 spans 14 residues. The ends lost 2 bases at V and 3 bases at J; junction bases unmatched: 1. The germline CDR1 and CDR2 sequences are SGHDT and YYEEEE.